This T cell receptor beta chain was found in a study of cytomegalovirus exposure and HLA in healthy donors. The ends were cut back, 4 bases at V and 2 bases at J, with 9 bases in the middle. This CDR3 is built from 13 residues. Germline CDR1 SQVTM, CDR2 ANQGSEA. Concerning this clone itself: Its antigen remains unidentified.

General study findings and limits: Later on, a genetic analysis was performed. It linked a missense variant in DCLRE1C with V- and J-gene trimming of TCR beta.

The primer mix had 60 Vbeta and 13 Jbeta primers. Sequenced by immunoSEQ multiplex PCR; TCRdb stores in-frame clones only, minus some. The sample carries 150,000 or so clones, 84% recorded once. The specimen sequenced was PBMCs. The receptor's source is a boy younger than 10 in good health and CMV-seronegative. V usage is TRBV29-1 and J usage is TRBJ2-1, with a weak D call TRBD1 (6 bases). The CDR3 DNA reads TGCAGCGTTGGGACAGAGACCTACAATGAGCAGTTCTTC. Translating it yields CSVGTETYNEQFF.